Listed here are 3 T cell receptor beta chains from one sample, sequenced in a study of blood T cells in healthy people across ages. The authors ran a second PCR of about 7 to 12 cycles using a sample-barcoded 5' primer and a J-beta primer mix. TCRdb called the 5' RACE reads again in MiXCR, with one record for every CDR3 protein. The repertoire holds approximately 290,000 distinct CDR3 sequences, with roughly 29% as singletons. Sequencing input: blood. These TCRs come from a woman aged 70-85 years in good health.

This clonotype was seen a handful of times. V is TRBV28 and J is TRBJ2-3, with 11 bases aligning to TRBD2. The germline V gene has CDR1 MDHEN and CDR2 SYDVKM. V lost 7 bases and J lost 1; bases outside the gene matches: 7. The CDR3 has 16 amino acids. CDR3 residues: CASTVGTSGGTDTQYF. The CDR3 nucleotides are TGTGCCAGCACCGTAGGGACTAGCGGAGGCACAGATACGCAGTATTTT.

The chain recombines TRBV3-1 with TRBJ2-7; the D gene is possibly TRBD1 (5 bases). Trimming shortened V by 2 bases and J by 4 bases, and 12 bases separated the two germline ends. The CDR3 is 14 residues long. From germline, CDR1 is LGHDT and CDR2 YNNKEL (reference sequence). CDR3 sequence reads: CASSQLDRSYEQYF. The CDR3 DNA follows: TGTGCCAGCAGCCAACTCGACAGATCATACGAGCAGTACTTC.

The chain has TRBV7-3 and TRBJ2-3; D not certain. This CDR3 is built from 15 residues. Per the germline V gene, CDR1 is SGHTA and CDR2 is FQGTGA. Trimming stripped 2 bases from V and 10 bases from J, with 19 bases between. The CDR3 loop reads CASSLAPVHTHSQYF. CDR3 nucleotide sequence: TGTGCCAGCAGCTTAGCCCCGGTCCACACACATTCGCAGTATTTT.